This TCR beta chain was retrieved from a study of OX40 agonist ivuxolimab in advanced cancers. Concerning the study at large: The costimulatory receptor OX40 (CD134) was targeted by ivuxolimab, a fully human IgG2 agonistic monoclonal antibody. Intravenous ivuxolimab was administered to patients every 2 weeks at six dose levels: 0.01, 0.1, 0.3, 1.5, 3 and 10 mg/kg. Of the approximately 54 patients in dose escalation, some 20 had hepatocellular carcinoma, approximately 15 had melanoma, 9 had renal cell carcinoma and 9 had head and neck cancer. In the dose-escalation cohort, 70% to 85% of patients were male, and the mean age was 60 years with a range of roughly 20 to 79. Prior anti-PD-1, anti-PD-L1 or anti-CTLA-4 therapy was permitted, and checkpoint inhibitors had been received by less than 45% of dose-escalation patients. Partial responses occurred in three dose-escalation patients, of whom one had hepatocellular carcinoma and two had cutaneous melanoma. The purpose of peripheral TCRbeta sequencing was to test whether ivuxolimab changed TCR sequence diversity and led to clonal T-cell expansion. The monotherapy dose-escalation portion (N = 52 patients) of the phase I ivuxolimab trial is reported in the paper. On the study overall, not on this receptor specifically: Which antigens the clonally expanded peripheral T cells were specific for was not determined. At doses from 0.1 to 3.0 mg/kg, clonal expansion was seen in both CD4+ and CD8+ blood T cells between baseline and week 6. Partial responders in the 0.1-3.0 mg/kg groups had among the lowest normalized peripheral clonal expansion, especially among CD8+ T cells. Low levels of normalized T-cell clonal expansion were also seen in some patients who did not respond. After ivuxolimab, CD8+ T cells had more expanded clones than CD4+ T cells on average.

The germline V gene encodes CDR1 SEHNR and CDR2 FQNEAQ (reference sequence). V is shortened by 2 bases, J by 3 bases, and the region joining them spans 10 bases. CDR3 length: 14 amino acids, cysteine to phenylalanine. Of all the DNA, just the CDR3 is kept, 42 bases in frame from base 1. Patients with a history of autoimmune disease or receiving systemic immunosuppression were excluded from the trial. Peripheral blood for TCR sequencing was collected from all dose cohorts at baseline, on cycle 4 day 1, and on cycle 7 day 1. Samples were obtained from an open-label, multicenter, first-in-human phase I dose-escalation trial of ivuxolimab. Adults with locally advanced or metastatic melanoma, renal cell, hepatocellular, or head and neck squamous cell carcinoma were enrolled in the trial. Before TCR sequencing, CD4+ T cells and CD8+ T cells from peripheral blood were sorted into separate populations. Genomic DNA was isolated from the sorted cells so that the TCRbeta CDR3 region could be sequenced. The immunoSEQ Assay was used for sequencing of TCRbeta CDR3 regions. TCRdb provides this immuneACCESS table in a form limited to in-frame rearrangements. Some clones are lacking; in checked studies, under half of them reflect an unresolved V gene, and why the rest are absent is not known. The sample table records 65,000 to 85,000 clones; roughly 85% of these occur just once. In total, the top ten clones hold around 3.2% of the sample.

On this clone: Its antigen is still unknown. No clone much larger than this one lies a single base away; base qualities are absent.

The chain couples TRBV7-9 to TRBJ1-2, with a weak D call of TRBD1 (6 bases match). Specimen: CD4+ or CD8+ T cells sorted from blood, collected in a trial of the OX40 agonist ivuxolimab. This clonotype was sampled from an adult with an advanced solid tumor such as melanoma, head and neck, liver or kidney cancer. The CDR3 corresponds to CASSLLNRDYGYTF. The nucleotide sequence is TGTGCCAGCAGCTTATTGAACAGGGACTATGGCTACACCTTC.